One and the same sample provided the 20 T cell receptor beta chains below, sequenced in a study of T cell responses to AZD1222 COVID-19 vaccine. Assay used: immunoSEQ multiplex PCR; TCRdb lists only in-frame clones, some missing. The sample lists 250,000 to 300,000 clones; around 93% were seen once. This material consisted of peripheral blood, taken 28 days after the second AZD1222 dose. These receptor sequences come from an adult who received the AZD1222 COVID-19 vaccine.

The chain joins TRBV28 to TRBJ2-1; possible D gene TRBD2, 8 bases. Trimming took off 4 bases at V and 2 bases at J, with 24 bases between the two ends. Germline V gene data show CDR1 as MDHEN and CDR2 as SYDVKM. The CDR3 is made up of 19 amino acids. The CDR3 loop is CASSSPRQGIGGAYNEQFF. CDR3 DNA: TGTGCCAGCAGTTCCCCTAGACAGGGAATCGGGGGGGCCTACAATGAGCAGTTCTTC.

The V and J genes are TRBV2 and TRBJ1-3; D gene unclear. Per germline, CDR1 SNHLY and CDR2 FYNNEI. This CDR3 has 12 amino acids. Trimming took 4 bases from V and 4 from J, leaving 5 bases between them. The CDR3 is CASSARGNTIYF. DNA for the CDR3: TGTGCCAGCAGTGCAAGGGGAAACACCATATATTTT.

The rearrangement joins TRBV6-2 or TRBV6-3 to TRBJ2-1; 11 positions agree with TRBD2. CDR1 and CDR2 (germline): MNHEY, SVGEGT. With V trimmed by 0 bases and J by 3 bases, 13 bases remained unmatched. This CDR3 has 20 amino acids. Here the CDR3 reads CASSYSQEPGLADYYNEQFF. CDR3 bases: TGTGCCAGCAGTTACTCACAGGAACCGGGACTAGCGGATTACTACAATGAGCAGTTCTTC.

V usage is TRBV27 and J usage is TRBJ2-3, with unresolved D. This CDR3 has 11 amino acids. Trimming shortened V by 6 bases and J by 5 bases, and 6 bases separated the two germline ends. Per the germline V gene, CDR1 is MNHEY and CDR2 is SMNVEV (reference sequence). The CDR3 is CASSPGDTQYF. The CDR3 bases are TGTGCCAGCAGCCCCGGAGATACGCAGTATTTT.

Only a few counts were recorded for this clone. This chain connects TRBV28 to TRBJ1-1; TRBD1 agrees at 9 bases. With V trimmed by 2 bases and J by 5 bases, 6 bases remained unmatched. Germline V lookup: CDR1 MDHEN, CDR2 SYDVKM. The CDR3 sequence is 15 residues long. This chain's CDR3 is CASSLTGGSVTEAFF. CDR3 sequence (DNA): TGTGCCAGCAGTTTAACAGGGGGCAGTGTAACTGAAGCTTTCTTT.

The genes are TRBV2 and TRBJ1-6; 8 positions match TRBD1. There are 14 residues in the CDR3. With 1 base clipped from V and 7 bases from J, the junction kept 0 bases outside the gene matches. Germline V CDR1 and CDR2: SNHLY, FYNNEI. CDR3 in amino acids: CASSEGQGNSPLHF. The CDR3 DNA reads TGTGCCAGCAGTGAAGGACAGGGGAATTCACCCCTCCACTTT.

V and J are TRBV6-5 and TRBJ2-7; D is uncertain. Germline V lookup: CDR1 MNHEY, CDR2 SVGAGI. This CDR3 has 11 amino acids. V lost 1 base to trimming and J lost 6 bases, with 4 bases between them. CDR3 nucleotide sequence: TGTGCCAGCAGTTACTGGCCCGAGCAGTACTTC. Its protein is CASSYWPEQYF.

With respect to this clone: Other DNA variants within this sample encode the same CDR3. The rearrangement uses TRBV9 and TRBJ2-7; tentative D call: TRBD2 (6 bases). There are 15 residues in the CDR3. Germline CDR1 SGDLS, CDR2 YYNGEE. V shed 0 bases and J shed 0 bases, with 10 bases lying between them. CDR3 nucleotide sequence: TGTGCCAGCAGCGTAGGAAGTAGCGGCTCCTACGAGCAGTACTTC. It translates to CASSVGSSGSYEQYF.

CDR3 DNA: TGCGCCAGCAGCCACGCCACAGGGGGCGCGTGGACTAATGAAAAACTGTTTTTT. This sequence encodes CASSHATGGAWTNEKLFF. V and J are TRBV4-1 and TRBJ1-4, with TRBD1 matching over 9 bases. Germline V lookup: CDR1 MGHRA, CDR2 YSYEKL. The CDR3 consists of 18 residues. V dropped 3 bases and J dropped 2; count of bases not matched to a gene: 10.

This chain connects TRBV4-1 to TRBJ2-7; D is perhaps TRBD2 (7 bases). Deletions cut 4 bases from V and 2 bases from J, with 12 bases between. Germline CDR1 is MGHRA and CDR2 is YSYEKL. The CDR3 consists of 14 residues. The CDR3 protein is CASSLSGGPYEQYF. CDR3 nucleotides: TGCGCCAGCAGCCTCTCCGGGGGGCCCTACGAGCAGTACTTC.

The chain links TRBV15 to TRBJ2-5, with 9 nucleotides matching TRBD1. V lost 0 bases, J lost 4 bases, and 6 bases stayed unmatched. The CDR3 totals 16 residues. CDR1 is LNHNV, CDR2 YYDKDF, per germline (reference sequence). The DNA for the CDR3 is TGTGCCACCAGCAGAGAGTCCGGGACAGGGAGAGAGACCCAGTACTTC. Translated: CATSRESGTGRETQYF.

This clone was seen more than once but under ten times. The J gene is TRBJ1-2, the V gene TRBV6-5; maybe TRBD1 (5 bases). CDR1 and CDR2 (germline): MNHEY, SVGAGI. This CDR3 region has 13 residues. V was pared by 0 bases and J by 6 bases, with 8 bases between. In DNA form, the CDR3 reads TGTGCCAGCAGTTACTCGAGGGGAAATGGCTACACCTTC. As protein: CASSYSRGNGYTF.

The CDR3 sequence is CASSPRVFKSSYNSPLHF. CDR3 nucleotides: TGCGCCAGCAGCCCACGGGTATTTAAGAGCTCCTATAATTCACCCCTCCACTTT. The gene calls are TRBV5-1 and TRBJ1-6; D gene ambiguous. CDR3 size: 18 residues. Germline V gene lookup returns CDR1 SGHRS and CDR2 YFSETQ. V was cut by 4 bases and J by 0 bases, with 17 bases left in between.

The CDR3 nucleotides are TGTGCCAGCAGGACGGGACAGGGGGGGTACAATGAGCAGTTCTTC. Translating it yields CASRTGQGGYNEQFF. The chain combines TRBV2 with TRBJ2-1, with TRBD1 matching 11 bases. This CDR3 has 15 amino acids. The germline CDR1 and CDR2 sequences are SNHLY and FYNNEI. Trimming cost V 6 bases and J 4 bases; bases outside gene matches: 5.

The V call is TRBV7-2, the J call TRBJ2-4; 11 bases fit TRBD2. The ends lost 5 bases at V and 8 bases at J; junction bases unmatched: 8. CDR1 SGHTA and CDR2 FQGNSA come from the germline V gene. The CDR3 extends over 15 amino acids. CDR3 amino acids: CASSPSSGRPDIQYF. The CDR3 nucleotides read TGTGCCAGCAGCCCCTCTAGCGGGAGGCCGGACATTCAGTACTTC.

The rearrangement uses TRBV29-1 and TRBJ1-1, with D possibly TRBD1 on 5 matching bases. The germline CDR1 and CDR2 sequences are SQVTM and ANQGSEA. The ends were cut back, 3 bases at V and 3 bases at J, with 8 bases in the middle. The CDR3 length is 12 residues. CDR3 coding DNA: TGCAGCGTTGATACGGGGGACACTGAAGCTTTCTTT. It yields the protein CSVDTGDTEAFF.

The chain combines TRBV10-2 with TRBJ2-7; D is unclear. The CDR3 loop spans 12 amino acids. V lost 2 bases, J lost 6 bases, and 8 bases lay in between. Germline V CDR1 and CDR2: WSHSY, SAAADI. The CDR3 DNA sequence: TGCGCCAGCAGTGAGATGGAGCGCGAGCAGTACTTC. Its translation is CASSEMEREQYF.

The chain combines TRBV7-9 with TRBJ1-4; possibly TRBD1 for D (6 bases). Germline CDR1 reads SEHNR; CDR2 reads FQNEAQ (reference sequence). V lost 4 bases and J lost 7, with 16 bases in between. This CDR3 has 15 amino acids. The DNA of the CDR3 is TGTGCCAGCAGCTCCGGGCAGGGGCAGACTGAAAAACTGTTTTTT. Translation gives CASSSGQGQTEKLFF.

Of note for this clone: The same CDR3 is also encoded by other DNA sequences in this sample. This chain links TRBV5-4 with TRBJ1-4; the match to TRBD1 covers 7 bases. This CDR3 is built from 14 residues. Germline V gives CDR1 SGHNT, CDR2 YYREEE (reference sequence). V lost 3 bases to trimming and J lost 2 bases; unmatched junction nucleotides: 1. CDR3 amino acids: CASSSGGTNEKLFF. CDR3 nucleotide sequence: TGTGCCAGCAGCTCAGGGGGTACTAATGAAAAACTGTTTTTT.

The chain employs TRBV7-2 and TRBJ2-2; D possibly matches TRBD1 or TRBD2 (5 bases each). Germline-derived CDR1 and CDR2 are SGHTA and FQGNSA. The CDR3 length is 15 residues. V was clipped by 5 bases and J by 9 bases, with 19 bases between them. The CDR3 reads CASSGRKDTSRELFF. As DNA, the CDR3 is TGTGCCAGCAGCGGGAGAAAGGACACGAGTAGGGAGCTGTTTTTT.